One sample yielded the 6 T cell receptor beta chains listed below, sequenced in a study of OX40 agonist ivuxolimab in advanced cancers. TCRdb keeps only in-frame clones here, not all; method: immunoSEQ multiplex PCR. The data hold approximately 84,000 clones, with 89% observed a single time. The starting material was CD4+ or CD8+ T cells sorted from blood, obtained in a trial of the OX40 agonist ivuxolimab. These receptors came from an adult with an advanced solid tumor such as melanoma, head and neck, liver or kidney cancer.

This clone was found once. The rearrangement links TRBV5-1 to TRBJ1-6; 7 bases match TRBD1. Per the germline V gene, CDR1 is SGHRS and CDR2 is YFSETQ. This CDR3 region has 16 residues. Germline trimming cut 0 bases from V and 3 bases from J; bases unmatched to any gene: 3. The CDR3 sequence: CASSLGQGSYNSPLHF. CDR3 coding DNA: TGCGCCAGCAGCTTGGGACAGGGTAGCTATAATTCACCCCTCCACTTT.

The rearrangement uses TRBV10-2 and TRBJ2-3, with 7 bases fitting TRBD2. This CDR3 is 14 amino acids long. Trimming at V came to 4 bases and at J to 2 bases, leaving 3 bases not matched to a gene. Germline lookup yields CDR1 WSHSY and CDR2 SAAADI. CDR3 sequence: CASSGLAATDTQYF. DNA of the CDR3: TGCGCCAGCAGTGGGCTAGCGGCCACAGATACGCAGTATTTT.

V gene TRBV5-8 combines with J gene TRBJ1-5; D perhaps matches TRBD1 (6 bases). CDR3 length equals 16 residues. V dropped 2 bases and J dropped 5 bases, with 17 bases sitting between them. CDR1 and CDR2 (germline): SGHTS, YDEGEE. CDR3 region: CASSLTGFGLYQPQHF. In nucleotides, the CDR3 is TGTGCCAGCAGCTTAACAGGGTTTGGCTTGTATCAGCCCCAGCATTTT.

This chain uses TRBV6-1 with TRBJ2-1; TRBD2 agrees at 10 bases. Germline trimming cut 2 bases from V and 4 bases from J; bases unmatched to any gene: 5. This CDR3 contains 16 residues. From germline, CDR1 is MNHNS and CDR2 SASEGT. The CDR3 DNA is TGTGCCAGCAGTGAAACGTGGACTAGCGGATACAATGAGCAGTTCTTC. The encoded protein is CASSETWTSGYNEQFF.

V usage is TRBV29-1 and J usage is TRBJ2-1, with D maybe TRBD1 (5 bases). The CDR3 is 12 amino acids. The V gene's germline CDR1 is SQVTM and CDR2 ANQGSEA. The V gene lost 0 bases and the J gene lost 15 bases, with 15 bases spanning the gap. The CDR3 is CSVEESAHRGFF. The CDR3, as DNA: TGCAGCGTTGAAGAATCCGCCCATAGGGGGTTCTTC.

V gene TRBV4-2 combines with J gene TRBJ2-1, with 7 bases that match TRBD1. The CDR3 consists of 15 residues. The V and J ends lost 4 bases and 5 bases, in that order; junction bases with no gene match: 8. CDR1 is LGHNA, CDR2 YNFKEQ, per germline. CDR3 region: CASSRAQGLNNEQFF. The CDR3 DNA follows: TGTGCCAGCAGCCGCGCACAGGGGTTGAACAATGAGCAGTTCTTC.